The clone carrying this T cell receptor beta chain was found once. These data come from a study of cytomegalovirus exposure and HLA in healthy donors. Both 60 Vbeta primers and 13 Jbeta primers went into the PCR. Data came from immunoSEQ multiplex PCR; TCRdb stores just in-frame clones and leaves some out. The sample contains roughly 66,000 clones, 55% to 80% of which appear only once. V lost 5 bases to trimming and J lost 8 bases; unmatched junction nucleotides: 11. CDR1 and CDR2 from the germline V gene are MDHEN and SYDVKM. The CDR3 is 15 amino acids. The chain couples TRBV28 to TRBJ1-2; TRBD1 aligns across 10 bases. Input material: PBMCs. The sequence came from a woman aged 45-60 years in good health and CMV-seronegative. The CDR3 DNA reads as TGTGCCAGCAGTCCTTACCCGGACAGGGGGAAGGGCTACACCTTC. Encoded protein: CASSPYPDRGKGYTF.